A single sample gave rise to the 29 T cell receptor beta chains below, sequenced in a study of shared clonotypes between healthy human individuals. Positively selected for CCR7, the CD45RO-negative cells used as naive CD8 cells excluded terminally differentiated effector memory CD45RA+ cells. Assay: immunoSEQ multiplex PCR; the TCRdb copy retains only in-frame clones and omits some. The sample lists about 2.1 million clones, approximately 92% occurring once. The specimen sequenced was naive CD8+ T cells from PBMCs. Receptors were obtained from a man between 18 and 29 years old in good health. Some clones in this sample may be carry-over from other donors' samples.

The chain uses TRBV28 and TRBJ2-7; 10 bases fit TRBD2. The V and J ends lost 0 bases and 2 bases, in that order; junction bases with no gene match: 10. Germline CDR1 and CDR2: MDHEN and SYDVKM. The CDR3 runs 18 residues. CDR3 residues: CASSLWPPTSGATYEQYF. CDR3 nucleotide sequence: TGTGCCAGCAGTTTATGGCCCCCCACTAGCGGGGCGACCTACGAGCAGTACTTC.

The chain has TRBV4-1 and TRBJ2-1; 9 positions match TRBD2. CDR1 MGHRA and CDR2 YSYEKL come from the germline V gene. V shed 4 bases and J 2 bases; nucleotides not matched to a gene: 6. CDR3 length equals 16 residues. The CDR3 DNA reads TGCGCCAGCAGCCCCCTAGGACTAGCGCCCTACAATGAGCAGTTCTTC. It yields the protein CASSPLGLAPYNEQFF.

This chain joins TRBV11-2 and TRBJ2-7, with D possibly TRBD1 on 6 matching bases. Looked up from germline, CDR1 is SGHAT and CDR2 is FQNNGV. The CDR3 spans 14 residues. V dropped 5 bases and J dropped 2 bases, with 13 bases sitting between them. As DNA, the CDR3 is TGTGCCAGCAGCGGGGGACATACCCCCTACGAGCAGTACTTC. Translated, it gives CASSGGHTPYEQYF. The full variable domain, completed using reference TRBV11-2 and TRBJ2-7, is EAGVAQSPRYKIIEKRQSVAFWCNPISGHATLYWYQQILGQGPKLLIQFQNNGVVDDSQLPKDRFSAERLKGVDSTLKIQPAKLEDSAVYLCASSGGHTPYEQYFGPGTRLTVT.

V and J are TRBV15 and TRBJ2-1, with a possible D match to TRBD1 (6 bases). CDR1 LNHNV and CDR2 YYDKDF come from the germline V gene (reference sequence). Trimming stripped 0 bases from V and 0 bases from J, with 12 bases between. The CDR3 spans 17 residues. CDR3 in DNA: TGTGCCACCAGCAGAGATCTGGGACACAACTCCTACAATGAGCAGTTCTTC. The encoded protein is CATSRDLGHNSYNEQFF.

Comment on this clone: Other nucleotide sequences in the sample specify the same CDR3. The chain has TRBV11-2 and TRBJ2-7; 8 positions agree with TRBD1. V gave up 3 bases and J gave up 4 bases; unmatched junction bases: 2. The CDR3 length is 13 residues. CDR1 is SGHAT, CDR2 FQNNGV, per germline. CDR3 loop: CASSFGQGYEQYF. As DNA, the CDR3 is TGTGCCAGCAGCTTCGGACAGGGTTACGAGCAGTACTTC.

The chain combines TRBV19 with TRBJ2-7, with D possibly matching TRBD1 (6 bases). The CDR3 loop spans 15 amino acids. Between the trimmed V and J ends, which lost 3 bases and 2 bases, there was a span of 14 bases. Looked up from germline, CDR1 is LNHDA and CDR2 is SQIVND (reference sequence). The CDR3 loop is CASSIGVGGTYEQYF. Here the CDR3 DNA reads TGTGCCAGTAGTATTGGTGTAGGGGGAACCTACGAGCAGTACTTC.

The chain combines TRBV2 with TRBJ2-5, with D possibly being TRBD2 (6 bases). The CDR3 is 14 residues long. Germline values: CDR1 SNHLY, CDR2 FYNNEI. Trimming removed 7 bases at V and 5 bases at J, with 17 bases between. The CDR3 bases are TGTGCCAGCACCTCGGGCGGGGTGGTGGAGACCCAGTACTTC. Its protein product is CASTSGGVVETQYF.

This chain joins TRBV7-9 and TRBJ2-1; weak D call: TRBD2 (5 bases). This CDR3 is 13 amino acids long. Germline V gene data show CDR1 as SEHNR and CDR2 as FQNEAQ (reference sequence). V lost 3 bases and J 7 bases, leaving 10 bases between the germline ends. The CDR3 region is CASSLDWRNEQFF. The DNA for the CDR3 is TGTGCCAGCAGCTTGGATTGGAGGAATGAGCAGTTCTTC.

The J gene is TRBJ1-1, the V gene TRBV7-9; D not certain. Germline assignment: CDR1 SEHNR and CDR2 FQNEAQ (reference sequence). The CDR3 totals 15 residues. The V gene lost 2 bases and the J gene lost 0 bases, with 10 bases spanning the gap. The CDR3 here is CASSLLTTLNTEAFF. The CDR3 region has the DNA TGTGCCAGCAGCTTACTGACGACCCTGAACACTGAAGCTTTCTTT.

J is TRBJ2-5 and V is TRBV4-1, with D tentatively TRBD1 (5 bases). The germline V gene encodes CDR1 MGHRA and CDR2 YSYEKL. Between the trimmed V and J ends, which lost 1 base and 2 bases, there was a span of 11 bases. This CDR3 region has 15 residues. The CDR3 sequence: CASSQGGYAQETQYF. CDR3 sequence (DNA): TGCGCCAGCAGCCAAGGGGGCTACGCTCAAGAGACCCAGTACTTC.

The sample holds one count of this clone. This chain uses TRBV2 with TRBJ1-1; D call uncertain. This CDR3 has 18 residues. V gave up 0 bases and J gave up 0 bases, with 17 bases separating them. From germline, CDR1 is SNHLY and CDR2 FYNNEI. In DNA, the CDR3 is TGTGCCAGCAGTGAAGCGCGAGGAGCGCGCGAAATGAACACTGAAGCTTTCTTT. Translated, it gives CASSEARGAREMNTEAFF.

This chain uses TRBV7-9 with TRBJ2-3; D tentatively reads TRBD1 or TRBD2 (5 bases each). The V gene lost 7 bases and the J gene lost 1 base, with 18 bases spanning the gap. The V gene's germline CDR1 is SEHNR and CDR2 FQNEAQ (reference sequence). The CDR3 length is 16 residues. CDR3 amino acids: CASTLIRGHRTDTQYF. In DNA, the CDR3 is TGTGCCAGCACCCTAATTCGGGGCCACCGCACAGATACGCAGTATTTT. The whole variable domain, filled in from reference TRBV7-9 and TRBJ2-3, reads DTGVSQNPRHKITKRGQNVTFRCDPISEHNRLYWYRQTLGQGPEFLTYFQNEAQLEKSRLLSDRFSAERPKGSFSTLEIQRTEQGDSAMYLCASTLIRGHRTDTQYFGPGTRLTVL.

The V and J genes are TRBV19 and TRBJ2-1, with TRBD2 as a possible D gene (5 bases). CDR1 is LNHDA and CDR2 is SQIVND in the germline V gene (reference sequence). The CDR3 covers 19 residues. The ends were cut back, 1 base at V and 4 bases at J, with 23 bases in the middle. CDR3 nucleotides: TGTGCCAGTAGTATAGTTGTGCGGGCGGGCCCAACCAATTACAATGAGCAGTTCTTC. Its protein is CASSIVVRAGPTNYNEQFF.

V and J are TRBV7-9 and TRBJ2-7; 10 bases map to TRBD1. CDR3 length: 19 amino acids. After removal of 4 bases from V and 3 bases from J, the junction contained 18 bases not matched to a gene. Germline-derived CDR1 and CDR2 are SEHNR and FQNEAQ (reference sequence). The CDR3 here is CASSSGPGQGSPTDYEQYF. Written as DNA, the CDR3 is TGTGCCAGCAGCTCTGGACCGGGACAGGGGAGTCCCACAGACTACGAGCAGTACTTC. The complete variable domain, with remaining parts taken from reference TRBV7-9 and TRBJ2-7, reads DTGVSQNPRHKITKRGQNVTFRCDPISEHNRLYWYRQTLGQGPEFLTYFQNEAQLEKSRLLSDRFSAERPKGSFSTLEIQRTEQGDSAMYLCASSSGPGQGSPTDYEQYFGPGTRLTVT.

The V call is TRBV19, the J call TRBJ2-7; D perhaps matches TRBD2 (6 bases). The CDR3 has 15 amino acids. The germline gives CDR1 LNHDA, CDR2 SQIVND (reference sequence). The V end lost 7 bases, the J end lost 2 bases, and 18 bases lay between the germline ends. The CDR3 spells CASTSLRDGPYEQYF. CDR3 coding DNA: TGTGCCAGTACCTCTTTGCGGGACGGACCCTACGAGCAGTACTTC.

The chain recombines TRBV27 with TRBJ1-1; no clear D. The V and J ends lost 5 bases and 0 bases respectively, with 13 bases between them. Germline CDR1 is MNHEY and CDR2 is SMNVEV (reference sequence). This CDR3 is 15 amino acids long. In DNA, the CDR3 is TGTGCCAGCAGTCCTCTCGGCAGTATGAACACTGAAGCTTTCTTT. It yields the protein CASSPLGSMNTEAFF.

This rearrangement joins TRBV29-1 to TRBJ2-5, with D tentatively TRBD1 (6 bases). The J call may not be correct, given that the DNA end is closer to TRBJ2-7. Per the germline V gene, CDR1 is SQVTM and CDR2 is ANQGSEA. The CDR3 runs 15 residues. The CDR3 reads CSVEDGQGFYYEQYF. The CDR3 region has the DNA TGCAGCGTTGAAGATGGTCAGGGGTTTTACTACGAGCAGTACTTC.

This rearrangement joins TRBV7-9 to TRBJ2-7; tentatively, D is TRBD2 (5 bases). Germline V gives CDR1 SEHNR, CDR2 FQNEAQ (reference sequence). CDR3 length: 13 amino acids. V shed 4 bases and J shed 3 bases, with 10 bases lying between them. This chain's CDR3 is CASSSTRDYEQYF. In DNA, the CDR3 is TGTGCCAGCAGCTCCACCCGGGACTACGAGCAGTACTTC. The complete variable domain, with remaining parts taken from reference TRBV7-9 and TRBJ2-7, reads DTGVSQNPRHKITKRGQNVTFRCDPISEHNRLYWYRQTLGQGPEFLTYFQNEAQLEKSRLLSDRFSAERPKGSFSTLEIQRTEQGDSAMYLCASSSTRDYEQYFGPGTRLTVT.

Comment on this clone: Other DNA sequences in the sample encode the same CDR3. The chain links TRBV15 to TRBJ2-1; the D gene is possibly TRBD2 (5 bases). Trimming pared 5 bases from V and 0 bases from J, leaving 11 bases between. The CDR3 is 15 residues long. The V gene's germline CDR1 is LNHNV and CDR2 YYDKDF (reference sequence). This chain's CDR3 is CATSSSGNSYNEQFF. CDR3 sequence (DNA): TGTGCCACCAGCTCCAGCGGAAACTCCTACAATGAGCAGTTCTTC.

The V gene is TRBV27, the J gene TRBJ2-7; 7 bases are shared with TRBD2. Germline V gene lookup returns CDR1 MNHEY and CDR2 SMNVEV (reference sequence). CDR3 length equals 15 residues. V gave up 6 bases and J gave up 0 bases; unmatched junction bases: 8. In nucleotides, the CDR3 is TGTGCCAGCAGCCTTCTTTCTAGCGGCTCCTACGAGCAGTACTTC. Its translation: CASSLLSSGSYEQYF.

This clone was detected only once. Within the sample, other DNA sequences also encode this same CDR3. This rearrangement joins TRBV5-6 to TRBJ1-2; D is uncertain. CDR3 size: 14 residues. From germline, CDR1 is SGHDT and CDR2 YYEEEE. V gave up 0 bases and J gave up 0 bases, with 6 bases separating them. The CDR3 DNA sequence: TGTGCCAGCAGCTTGGTGAGAGCTAACTATGGCTACACCTTC. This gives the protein CASSLVRANYGYTF.

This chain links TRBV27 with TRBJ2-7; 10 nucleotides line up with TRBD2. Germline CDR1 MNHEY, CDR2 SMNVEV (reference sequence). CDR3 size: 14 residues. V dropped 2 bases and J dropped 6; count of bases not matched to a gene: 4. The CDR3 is CASSLVAGGSEQYF. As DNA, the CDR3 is TGTGCCAGCAGTTTAGTAGCGGGAGGAAGCGAGCAGTACTTC.

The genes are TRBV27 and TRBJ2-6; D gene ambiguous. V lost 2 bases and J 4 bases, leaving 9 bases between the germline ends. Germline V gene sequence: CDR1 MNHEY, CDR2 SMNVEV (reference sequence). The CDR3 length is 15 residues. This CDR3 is CASSLVGFGANVLTF. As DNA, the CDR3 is TGTGCCAGCAGTTTAGTTGGTTTCGGGGCCAACGTCCTGACTTTC. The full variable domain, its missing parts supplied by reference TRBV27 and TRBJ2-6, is EAQVTQNPRYLITVTGKKLTVTCSQNMNHEYMSWYRQDPGLGLRQIYYSMNVEVTDKGDVPEGYKVSRKEKRNFPLILESPSPNQTSLYFCASSLVGFGANVLTFGAGSRLTVL.

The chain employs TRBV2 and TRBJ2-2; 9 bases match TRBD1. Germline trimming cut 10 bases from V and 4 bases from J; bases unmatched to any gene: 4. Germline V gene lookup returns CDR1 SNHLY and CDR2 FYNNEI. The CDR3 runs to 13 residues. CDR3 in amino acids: CAIQTGGTGELFF. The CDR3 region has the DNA TGTGCCATACAGACAGGGGGCACCGGGGAGCTGTTTTTT.

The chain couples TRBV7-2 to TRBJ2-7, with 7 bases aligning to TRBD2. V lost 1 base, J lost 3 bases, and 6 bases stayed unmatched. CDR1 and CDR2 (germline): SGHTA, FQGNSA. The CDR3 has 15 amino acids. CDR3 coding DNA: TGTGCCAGCAGCTTAGGCACTAGCGACTACTACGAGCAGTACTTC. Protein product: CASSLGTSDYYEQYF.

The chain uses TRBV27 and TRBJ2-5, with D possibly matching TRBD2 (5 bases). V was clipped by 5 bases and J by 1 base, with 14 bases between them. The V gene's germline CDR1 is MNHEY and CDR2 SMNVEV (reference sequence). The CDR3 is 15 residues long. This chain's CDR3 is CASSPSPSRQETQYF. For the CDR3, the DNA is TGTGCCAGCAGTCCTTCCCCTAGCCGCCAAGAGACCCAGTACTTC.

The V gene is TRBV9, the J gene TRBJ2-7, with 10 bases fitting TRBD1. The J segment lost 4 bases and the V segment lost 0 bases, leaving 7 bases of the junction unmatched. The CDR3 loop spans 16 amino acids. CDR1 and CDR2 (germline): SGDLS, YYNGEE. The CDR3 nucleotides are TGTGCCAGCAGCGTAGCTCCGACAGGGGGCGATTACGAGCAGTACTTC. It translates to CASSVAPTGGDYEQYF.

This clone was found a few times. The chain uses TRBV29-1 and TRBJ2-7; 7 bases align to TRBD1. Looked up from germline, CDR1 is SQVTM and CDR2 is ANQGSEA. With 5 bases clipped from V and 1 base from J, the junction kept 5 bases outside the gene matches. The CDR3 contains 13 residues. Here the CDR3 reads CSVTETGSYEQYF. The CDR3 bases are TGCAGCGTTACAGAGACAGGGTCCTACGAGCAGTACTTC.

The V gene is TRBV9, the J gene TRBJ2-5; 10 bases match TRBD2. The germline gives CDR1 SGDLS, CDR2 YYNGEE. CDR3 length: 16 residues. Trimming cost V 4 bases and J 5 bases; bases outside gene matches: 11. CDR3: CASSLGTSAYLETQYF. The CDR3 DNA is TGTGCCAGCAGCCTAGGGACTAGCGCGTATCTGGAGACCCAGTACTTC.